This paragraph reports one T cell receptor beta chain. The data were obtained in a study of blood T cell repertoires in COVID-19. Overall study context: The origin of the acute and convalescent COVID-19 samples was the United States, Italy and Spain.

This CDR3 region has 16 residues. The germline gives CDR1 GTSNPN, CDR2 SVGIG (reference sequence). With V trimmed by 2 bases and J by 2 bases, 12 bases remained unmatched. Original methodology: Amplification from reference gene primers served as the basis for estimated nucleated cell counts. Repertoires were generated with immunoSEQ multiplex PCR, while TCRdb's copy carries only in-frame clones and drops some. That table furnishes V, J and clone size, whereas the DNA furnished D and trimming. The table shows over 80,000 clones, with roughly 87% occurring only once. The sequence was collected from a man between 65 and 85 years old with acute or convalescent COVID-19. The chain recombines TRBV30 with TRBJ2-7; the match to TRBD1 covers 7 bases. The sequencing input was peripheral blood. Here the CDR3 reads CAWSSVGAGGTYEQYF. CDR3 nucleotide sequence: TGTGCCTGGAGTTCGGTGGGGGCAGGGGGAACCTACGAGCAGTACTTC.